This TCR beta chain was documented in a study of technical replicates of blood from a handful of donors. Germline CDR1 and CDR2: PRHDT and FYEKMQ (reference sequence). Unmatched junction bases numbered 9, after V lost 9 bases and J lost 0 bases. The CDR3 has 15 amino acids. Data came from immunoSEQ multiplex PCR; TCRdb stores just in-frame clones and leaves some out. The sample has 74,000 or so clones, around nine tenths seen once; the top ten hold 0.3% to 0.45%. The receptor comes from a human donor in good health. The sample taken for sequencing was T cells isolated from PBMCs. This chain links TRBV13 with TRBJ2-3, with 7 bases matching TRBD1. The CDR3 bases are TGTGCCAGTACCCCCTCGGGACAGAGCACAGATACGCAGTATTTT. Protein sequence: CASTPSGQSTDTQYF.